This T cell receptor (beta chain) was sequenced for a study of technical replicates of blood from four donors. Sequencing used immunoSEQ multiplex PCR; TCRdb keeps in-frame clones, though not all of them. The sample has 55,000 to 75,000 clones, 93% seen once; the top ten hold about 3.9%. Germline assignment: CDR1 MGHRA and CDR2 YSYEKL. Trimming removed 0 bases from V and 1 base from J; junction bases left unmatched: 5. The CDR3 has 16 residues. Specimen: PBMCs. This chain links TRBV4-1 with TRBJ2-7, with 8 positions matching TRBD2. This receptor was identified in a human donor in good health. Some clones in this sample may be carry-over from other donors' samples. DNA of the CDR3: TGCGCCAGCAGCCAAGATGAGGCGGGAGGATCCTACGAGCAGTACTTC. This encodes CASSQDEAGGSYEQYF.